Listed below are T cell receptor beta chains from one sample, sequenced in a study of OX40 agonist ivuxolimab in advanced cancers. Some clones are missing from TCRdb's copy, which holds only in-frame ones; the method was immunoSEQ multiplex PCR. Of 100,000 or so clones listed, about 80% are singletons. Sequenced here: CD4+ or CD8+ T cells sorted from blood, sampled in a trial of the OX40 agonist ivuxolimab. These TCRs come from an adult with an advanced solid tumor such as melanoma, head and neck, liver or kidney cancer. CDR3s include the opening cysteine and the closing phenylalanine or tryptophan. Each record gives: V gene, CDR3 length, J gene, clone size, D gene, CDR3 DNA, CDR3 protein. The D gene is left open where the match is weak. Clone size is given for some rows only: seen once, a few or many times, or a class if the clone is expanded.

v_gene: TRBV28
len: 15
j_gene: TRBJ2-5
abundance: .
d_gene: .
CDR3nt: TGTGCCAGCAGGAAAGGGGGGAGTTCGGCTGAGACCCAGTACTTC
CDR3aa: CASRKGGSSAETQYF

v_gene: TRBV6-5
len: 13
j_gene: TRBJ1-1
abundance: .
d_gene: .
CDR3nt: TGTGCCAGCAGCATCTCATTGAACACTGAAGCTTTCTTT
CDR3aa: CASSISLNTEAFF

v_gene: TRBV7-3
len: 16
j_gene: TRBJ1-4
abundance: .
d_gene: TRBD1
CDR3nt: TGTGCCAGCAGCTTAGCGCGGACAGGGGGCCGAGAAAAACTGTTTTTT
CDR3aa: CASSLARTGGREKLFF

v_gene: TRBV7-9
len: 14
j_gene: TRBJ2-1
abundance: few
d_gene: .
CDR3nt: TGTGCCAGCAGCTCCCCCCCCTTTACGGACAGAGAGTTCTTC
CDR3aa: CASSSPPFTDREFF

v_gene: TRBV11-2
len: 15
j_gene: TRBJ2-7
abundance: .
d_gene: TRBD2
CDR3nt: TGTGCCAGCAGCTTAGGTGGGCGGGGGGGCCCCAAGCAGTACTTC
CDR3aa: CASSLGGRGGPKQYF

v_gene: TRBV5-6
len: 14
j_gene: TRBJ1-2
abundance: once
d_gene: .
CDR3nt: TGTGCCAGCAGCTTGGCTTCGCCCTCCTATGGCTACACCTTC
CDR3aa: CASSLASPSYGYTF

v_gene: TRBV5-1
len: 16
j_gene: TRBJ2-2
abundance: .
d_gene: TRBD2
CDR3nt: TGCGCCAGCAGTTTGATAGCGGGAGCGGTGAGCGGGGAGCTGTTTTTT
CDR3aa: CASSLIAGAVSGELFF

v_gene: TRBV10-3
len: 15
j_gene: TRBJ1-6
abundance: .
d_gene: .
CDR3nt: TGTGCCATCAGTGACTACCCGGGCGGTAATTCACCCCTCCACTTT
CDR3aa: CAISDYPGGNSPLHF

v_gene: TRBV7-9
len: 16
j_gene: TRBJ1-2
abundance: .
d_gene: .
CDR3nt: TGTGCCAGCAGCTTAGGGGCAGGGTTATTTAACTATGGCTACACCTTC
CDR3aa: CASSLGAGLFNYGYTF

v_gene: TRBV11-2
len: 14
j_gene: TRBJ2-7
abundance: .
d_gene: .
CDR3nt: TGTGCCAGCAGCTTAGTGAGGGGAGGGGGCGAGCAGTACTTC
CDR3aa: CASSLVRGGGEQYF

v_gene: TRBV6-5
len: 12
j_gene: TRBJ1-6
abundance: .
d_gene: TRBD1
CDR3nt: TGTGCCAGCAGTGGGACAGGGGTAACCCTCCACTTT
CDR3aa: CASSGTGVTLHF

v_gene: TRBV15
len: 16
j_gene: TRBJ2-7
abundance: .
d_gene: TRBD1
CDR3nt: TGTGCCACCAGCAGTCCCGGGACAGGGATCTCCTACGAGCAGTACTTC
CDR3aa: CATSSPGTGISYEQYF

v_gene: TRBV5-8
len: 17
j_gene: TRBJ2-2
abundance: .
d_gene: TRBD2
CDR3nt: TGTGCCAGCAGCTTGGCCAAGGCTAGCGGGACCACCGGGGAGCTGTTTTTT
CDR3aa: CASSLAKASGTTGELFF

v_gene: TRBV5-1
len: 15
j_gene: TRBJ2-2
abundance: .
d_gene: TRBD2
CDR3nt: TGCGCCAGCAGCCTGGGACTAGCGGACACCGGGGAGCTGTTTTTT
CDR3aa: CASSLGLADTGELFF

v_gene: TRBV6-6
len: 15
j_gene: TRBJ2-1
abundance: .
d_gene: TRBD2
CDR3nt: TGTGCCAGCAGTCACAGGACTAGCGGGGCACATGAGCAGTTCTTC
CDR3aa: CASSHRTSGAHEQFF

v_gene: TRBV11-2
len: 15
j_gene: TRBJ2-3
abundance: once
d_gene: TRBD2
CDR3nt: TGTGCCAGCAGCTATCTAGCGGGGATCACAGATACGCAGTATTTT
CDR3aa: CASSYLAGITDTQYF

v_gene: TRBV9
len: 15
j_gene: TRBJ1-1
abundance: .
d_gene: TRBD1
CDR3nt: TGTGCCAGCAGCGTGACAGGGGACGGGTTGGCTGAAGCTTTCTTT
CDR3aa: CASSVTGDGLAEAFF

v_gene: TRBV7-1
len: 17
j_gene: TRBJ1-6
abundance: .
d_gene: .
CDR3nt: TGTGCCAGCAGCTTAGTTGGCCCGAGCTCCTATAATTCACCCCTCCACTTT
CDR3aa: CASSLVGPSSYNSPLHF

v_gene: TRBV12-5
len: 13
j_gene: TRBJ1-1
abundance: .
d_gene: .
CDR3nt: TGTGCTAGTGGTTTGTCGTTGAACACTGAAGCTTTCTTT
CDR3aa: CASGLSLNTEAFF

v_gene: TRBV19
len: 13
j_gene: TRBJ2-1
abundance: .
d_gene: .
CDR3nt: TGTGCCAGTAACGCCCGGTCGGTCAATGAGCAGTTCTTC
CDR3aa: CASNARSVNEQFF

v_gene: TRBV7-8
len: 15
j_gene: TRBJ2-5
abundance: .
d_gene: TRBD2
CDR3nt: TGTGCCAGCAGCTCCTGGACTAGCGGCTTATACACCCAGTACTTC
CDR3aa: CASSSWTSGLYTQYF

v_gene: TRBV7-9
len: 14
j_gene: TRBJ2-7
abundance: .
d_gene: TRBD1
CDR3nt: TGTGCCAGCAGCTTACCGGACAGGGTCCACGAGCAGTACTTC
CDR3aa: CASSLPDRVHEQYF

v_gene: TRBV5-6
len: 13
j_gene: TRBJ2-7
abundance: .
d_gene: TRBD1
CDR3nt: TGTGCCAGCAGCTGGGGGACAGGGGAAGAGCAGTACTTC
CDR3aa: CASSWGTGEEQYF

v_gene: TRBV7-9
len: 14
j_gene: TRBJ2-2
abundance: .
d_gene: .
CDR3nt: TGTGCCAGCAGCCGAACGGGGAACACCGGGGAGCTGTTTTTT
CDR3aa: CASSRTGNTGELFF

v_gene: TRBV7-9
len: 14
j_gene: TRBJ1-3
abundance: .
d_gene: .
CDR3nt: TGTGCCAGCAGCTTATTTGGGGGAGCGGACACCATATATTTT
CDR3aa: CASSLFGGADTIYF

v_gene: TRBV7-9
len: 15
j_gene: TRBJ1-2
abundance: .
d_gene: .
CDR3nt: TGTGCCAGCAGCTTAGGCGAAGGGGTAGGGAATGGCTACACCTTC
CDR3aa: CASSLGEGVGNGYTF

v_gene: TRBV7-2
len: 14
j_gene: TRBJ2-3
abundance: .
d_gene: .
CDR3nt: TGTGCCAGCAGCTTAGTTTCCCGGACAGATACGCAGTATTTT
CDR3aa: CASSLVSRTDTQYF

v_gene: TRBV5-1
len: 14
j_gene: TRBJ1-4
abundance: .
d_gene: TRBD1
CDR3nt: TGCGCCAGCAGCCGGGACAGGGTAGAGGAAAAACTGTTTTTT
CDR3aa: CASSRDRVEEKLFF

v_gene: TRBV5-1
len: 15
j_gene: TRBJ1-3
abundance: .
d_gene: .
CDR3nt: TGCGCCAGCAGCTTGGCCGGGGGAACTGGAAACACCATATATTTT
CDR3aa: CASSLAGGTGNTIYF

v_gene: TRBV19
len: 15
j_gene: TRBJ2-3
abundance: few
d_gene: TRBD1
CDR3nt: TGTGCCAGTAGTATTGGGGCACAGGGGAGAGATACGCAGTATTTT
CDR3aa: CASSIGAQGRDTQYF

v_gene: TRBV2
len: 15
j_gene: TRBJ1-4
abundance: .
d_gene: .
CDR3nt: TGTGCCAGCAGTGGACTGGGGCACGGAGGGGAAAAACTGTTTTTT
CDR3aa: CASSGLGHGGEKLFF

v_gene: TRBV4-1
len: 16
j_gene: TRBJ1-5
abundance: .
d_gene: .
CDR3nt: TGCGCCAGCAGCCAAGACTTTAACAGCCCGGCGTGGCCCCAGCATTTT
CDR3aa: CASSQDFNSPAWPQHF

v_gene: TRBV19
len: 15
j_gene: TRBJ2-2
abundance: .
d_gene: .
CDR3nt: TGTGCCAGTAGTATCGGGGGGCGAAACACCGGGGAGCTGTTTTTT
CDR3aa: CASSIGGRNTGELFF

v_gene: TRBV21-1
len: 17
j_gene: TRBJ2-7
abundance: .
d_gene: .
CDR3nt: TGTGCCAGCAGCAAAGTGGGGCTCAGGACAGGATCCTACGAGCAGTACTTC
CDR3aa: CASSKVGLRTGSYEQYF

v_gene: TRBV5-1
len: 17
j_gene: TRBJ2-1
abundance: once
d_gene: TRBD2
CDR3nt: TGCGCCAGCTTTAGGACTAGCGGGGTCAGCTCCTACAATGAGCAGTTCTTC
CDR3aa: CASFRTSGVSSYNEQFF

v_gene: TRBV19
len: 14
j_gene: TRBJ2-3
abundance: few
d_gene: TRBD1
CDR3nt: TGTGCCAGTAGTTCCCAGGGGGCTGGAGATACGCAGTATTTT
CDR3aa: CASSSQGAGDTQYF

v_gene: TRBV29-1
len: 14
j_gene: TRBJ2-2
abundance: once
d_gene: TRBD1
CDR3nt: TGCAGCGTTGTATCCGGACAGGGGGCCGGGGAGCTGTTTTTT
CDR3aa: CSVVSGQGAGELFF

v_gene: TRBV5-1
len: 18
j_gene: TRBJ1-3
abundance: .
d_gene: .
CDR3nt: TGCGCCAGCAGCTCATATGGTCGGGACCGACTCTCTGGAAACACCATATATTTT
CDR3aa: CASSSYGRDRLSGNTIYF

v_gene: TRBV5-1
len: 13
j_gene: TRBJ1-6
abundance: .
d_gene: TRBD1
CDR3nt: TGCGCCAGCAGGGGGACAGATAATTCACCCCTCCACTTT
CDR3aa: CASRGTDNSPLHF

v_gene: TRBV7-8
len: 18
j_gene: TRBJ2-7
abundance: .
d_gene: TRBD2
CDR3nt: TGTGCCAGCAGCACCGAGGTGGGACTAGCGGGTAGCTCCTACGAGCAGTACTTC
CDR3aa: CASSTEVGLAGSSYEQYF

v_gene: TRBV5-1
len: 18
j_gene: TRBJ2-3
abundance: .
d_gene: TRBD2
CDR3nt: TGCGCCAGCAGCTTAGGACTAGCGGGAGGTCCCAGCACAGATACGCAGTATTTT
CDR3aa: CASSLGLAGGPSTDTQYF

v_gene: TRBV25-1
len: 15
j_gene: TRBJ2-2
abundance: .
d_gene: .
CDR3nt: TGTGCCAGCAGTGAAGGGGCCAGCGCGAACAGAGAGCTGTTTTTT
CDR3aa: CASSEGASANRELFF

v_gene: TRBV6-1
len: 15
j_gene: TRBJ2-7
abundance: .
d_gene: .
CDR3nt: TGTGCCAGACCTTGCTCTGGACAGTCCGACTACGAGCAGTACTTC
CDR3aa: CARPCSGQSDYEQYF

v_gene: TRBV6-5
len: 13
j_gene: TRBJ2-7
abundance: .
d_gene: .
CDR3nt: TGTGCCGACCTGGGCAGGGCCACCTACGAGCAGTACTTC
CDR3aa: CADLGRATYEQYF

v_gene: TRBV12-5
len: 18
j_gene: TRBJ2-6
abundance: .
d_gene: .
CDR3nt: TGTGCTAGTGGACCACCCCTGGACGGACCCTCTGGGGCCAACGTCCTGACTTTC
CDR3aa: CASGPPLDGPSGANVLTF

v_gene: TRBV30
len: 13
j_gene: TRBJ1-1
abundance: .
d_gene: TRBD1
CDR3nt: TGTGCCTGGAGGGGACAGATGAACACTGAAGCTTTCTTT
CDR3aa: CAWRGQMNTEAFF

v_gene: TRBV19
len: 13
j_gene: TRBJ1-2
abundance: .
d_gene: .
CDR3nt: TGTGCCAGTAGTAAGCAGGAAGCCTATGGCTACACCTTC
CDR3aa: CASSKQEAYGYTF

v_gene: TRBV2
len: 14
j_gene: TRBJ2-1
abundance: .
d_gene: TRBD2
CDR3nt: TGTGCCAGCAAGGTAGCGGGGGCTTACAATGAGCAGTTCTTC
CDR3aa: CASKVAGAYNEQFF

v_gene: TRBV6-5
len: 11
j_gene: TRBJ2-5
abundance: .
d_gene: .
CDR3nt: TGTGCCAGCTCGAGCGAAGCGACCCAGTACTTC
CDR3aa: CASSSEATQYF

v_gene: TRBV20-1
len: 11
j_gene: TRBJ2-7
abundance: .
d_gene: .
CDR3nt: TGCAGTGCTGACAGAACCCTCGAGCAGTACTTC
CDR3aa: CSADRTLEQYF

v_gene: TRBV5-4
len: 16
j_gene: TRBJ2-2
abundance: .
d_gene: TRBD2
CDR3nt: TGTGCCAGCAGCCCCGGACTAGGTCAGAACACCGGGGAGCTGTTTTTT
CDR3aa: CASSPGLGQNTGELFF

v_gene: TRBV20-1
len: 11
j_gene: TRBJ1-2
abundance: .
d_gene: .
CDR3nt: TGCAGTGCTAGATTACCGAATGGCTACACCTTC
CDR3aa: CSARLPNGYTF

v_gene: TRBV5-4
len: 13
j_gene: TRBJ2-1
abundance: .
d_gene: TRBD1
CDR3nt: TGTGCCAGCAGCCGTGGACAGGGCAATGAGCAGTTCTTC
CDR3aa: CASSRGQGNEQFF

v_gene: TRBV2
len: 14
j_gene: TRBJ1-2
abundance: once
d_gene: .
CDR3nt: TGTGCCAGCAGCAAAACCGGGACCCAGGAAGGCTACACCTTC
CDR3aa: CASSKTGTQEGYTF

v_gene: TRBV4-3
len: 15
j_gene: TRBJ2-2
abundance: .
d_gene: .
CDR3nt: TGCGCCAGCAGCCAAGACACTAGGAACACCGGGGAGCTGTTTTTT
CDR3aa: CASSQDTRNTGELFF

v_gene: TRBV5-8
len: 15
j_gene: TRBJ2-4
abundance: .
d_gene: TRBD1
CDR3nt: TGTGCCAGCAGCGGACGACAGGGGGCCAAAAACATTCAGTACTTC
CDR3aa: CASSGRQGAKNIQYF

v_gene: TRBV29-1
len: 15
j_gene: TRBJ1-2
abundance: .
d_gene: .
CDR3nt: TGCAGCGTTGGCGTTCCGACAGGCCCCTTCTATGGCTACACCTTC
CDR3aa: CSVGVPTGPFYGYTF

v_gene: TRBV12-5
len: 13
j_gene: TRBJ2-7
abundance: .
d_gene: .
CDR3nt: TGTGCTAGTGCCCTTAGCGGCTCCTACGAGCAGTACTTC
CDR3aa: CASALSGSYEQYF

v_gene: TRBV12-5
len: 12
j_gene: TRBJ1-1
abundance: .
d_gene: .
CDR3nt: TGTGCTAGTGCCTCAGGGAGGACAGACACTTTCTTT
CDR3aa: CASASGRTDTFF